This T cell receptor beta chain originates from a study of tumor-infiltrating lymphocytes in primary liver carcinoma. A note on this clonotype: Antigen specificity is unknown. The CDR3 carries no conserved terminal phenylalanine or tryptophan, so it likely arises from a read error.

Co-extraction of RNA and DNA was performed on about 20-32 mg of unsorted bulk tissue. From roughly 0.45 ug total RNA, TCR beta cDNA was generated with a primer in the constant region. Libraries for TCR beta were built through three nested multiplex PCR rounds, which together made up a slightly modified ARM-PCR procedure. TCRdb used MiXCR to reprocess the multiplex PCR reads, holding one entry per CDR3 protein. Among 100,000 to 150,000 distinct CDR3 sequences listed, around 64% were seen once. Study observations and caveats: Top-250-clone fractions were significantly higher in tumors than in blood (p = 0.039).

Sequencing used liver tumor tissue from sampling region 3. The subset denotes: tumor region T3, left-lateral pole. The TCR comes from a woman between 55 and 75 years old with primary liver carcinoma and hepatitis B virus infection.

CDR3 sequence (DNA): TGTGCCAGAAGTCGGGACGGGACAACGACCTACAATGAGCAGTTCTTA. Amino acids: CARSRDGTTTYNEQFL. The chain links TRBV6-5 to TRBJ2-1; tentatively, D is TRBD1 (6 bases). Looked up from germline, CDR1 is MNHEY and CDR2 is SVGAGI. The CDR3 spans 16 residues. V was cut by 9 bases and J by 2 bases, with 20 bases left in between.